Listed below are T cell receptor beta chains from one sample, sequenced in a study of shared T cell receptors in the human thymus. Data came from immunoSEQ multiplex PCR; TCRdb stores just in-frame clones and leaves some out. The repertoire consists of fewer than 700,000 clones, with around nine tenths occurring once and the leading ten covering 0.0095% to 0.012%. Another study also made use of these data, one on human thymus T cells.

Sequenced sample: thymocytes. These TCRs come from a boy in the first two years of life with a congenital heart defect. Each CDR3 is given with its conserved first and last residue. The D gene is left open where the match is weak. A row's size may be missing; if present it is once, few, many or a size class.

v_call,j_call,d_call,clone_size,cdr3_aa,cdr3_nt
TRBV19,TRBJ1-1,TRBD1,once,CASSIGTGGYRNTEAFF,TGTGCCAGTAGTATAGGGACAGGGGGCTATAGAAACACTGAAGCTTTCTTT
TRBV10-3,TRBJ2-5,TRBD2,once,CAISDSGRWETQYF,TGTGCCATCAGTGACAGCGGGAGATGGGAGACCCAGTACTTC
TRBV7-9,TRBJ1-1,TRBD1,.,CASSLGTGDTEAFF,TGTGCCAGCAGCCTTGGGACAGGCGACACTGAAGCTTTCTTT
TRBV9,TRBJ2-7,.,.,CASSVGGEDSHEQYF,TGTGCCAGCAGCGTAGGGGGGGAGGACTCTCACGAGCAGTACTTC
TRBV9,TRBJ2-7,TRBD2,.,CASSVGPDSGRSYEQYF,TGTGCCAGCAGCGTTGGCCCTGATAGCGGGAGGTCCTACGAGCAGTACTTC
TRBV12-5,TRBJ2-2,TRBD1,.,CASAPGQGVFSDTGELFF,TGTGCTAGTGCCCCCGGACAGGGGGTGTTTTCGGACACCGGGGAGCTGTTTTTT
TRBV6-6,TRBJ2-7,TRBD1,.,CASRTQDRFYEQYF,TGTGCCAGCAGGACCCAGGACAGGTTCTACGAGCAGTACTTC
TRBV27,TRBJ2-5,.,.,CASSWARQQETQYF,TGTGCCAGCAGTTGGGCGAGACAGCAAGAGACCCAGTACTTC
TRBV27,TRBJ1-1,TRBD1,.,CASPTDRATEAFF,TGTGCCAGCCCCACGGACAGGGCCACTGAAGCTTTCTTT
TRBV5-1,TRBJ2-7,TRBD2,.,CASSLVPPLAGGPYEQYF,TGCGCCAGCAGCTTGGTTCCCCCCCTAGCGGGAGGACCCTACGAGCAGTACTTC
TRBV4-3,TRBJ2-1,TRBD1,once,CASSPDRGDNEQFF,TGCGCCAGCAGCCCTGACAGGGGGGACAATGAGCAGTTCTTC
TRBV30,TRBJ2-3,TRBD2,.,CAWSDWASGPPGDTQYF,TGTGCCTGGAGTGATTGGGCTAGCGGACCCCCTGGGGATACGCAGTATTTT
TRBV5-8,TRBJ2-7,TRBD2,.,CASSSAPGLAGGPSYEQYF,TGTGCCAGCAGCTCGGCCCCGGGACTAGCGGGAGGCCCCTCCTACGAGCAGTACTTC
TRBV5-6,TRBJ2-3,.,.,CASSPGGSSTDTQYF,TGTGCCAGCAGCCCCGGAGGCAGTAGCACAGATACGCAGTATTTT
TRBV4-3,TRBJ1-5,.,.,CASSQDLTGYSNQPQHF,TGCGCCAGCAGCCAAGATCTGACAGGCTATAGCAATCAGCCCCAGCATTTT
TRBV7-2,TRBJ2-6,TRBD1,once,CASSSLGQAISGANVLTF,TGTGCCAGCAGCTCGTTGGGACAGGCCATCTCTGGGGCCAACGTCCTGACTTTC
TRBV10-3,TRBJ1-1,.,.,CAIRGTAGVTEAFF,TGTGCCATCAGGGGGACCGCGGGGGTCACTGAAGCTTTCTTT
TRBV5-8,TRBJ2-3,TRBD2,.,CASSSSGSRADTQYF,TGTGCCAGCAGCTCTAGCGGGAGTAGGGCAGATACGCAGTATTTT
TRBV7-6,TRBJ2-5,.,.,CASSLVPGVETQYF,TGTGCCAGCAGCTTAGTCCCCGGAGTAGAGACCCAGTACTTC
TRBV5-1,TRBJ2-1,TRBD2,.,CASSFGLAGGPPGNEQFF,TGCGCCAGCAGCTTCGGACTAGCGGGAGGGCCCCCTGGGAATGAGCAGTTCTTC
TRBV4-2,TRBJ2-5,TRBD2,.,CASSQDHERGPKETQYF,TGTGCCAGCAGCCAAGATCACGAGCGGGGGCCAAAAGAGACCCAGTACTTC
TRBV5-6,TRBJ2-4,.,.,CASSSTGKNIQYF,TGTGCCAGCAGCTCTACAGGGAAAAACATTCAGTACTTC
TRBV4-2,TRBJ2-5,.,.,CASSQGASTQETQYF,TGTGCCAGCAGCCAAGGTGCTAGCACCCAGGAGACCCAGTACTTC
TRBV19,TRBJ1-1,.,.,CASSRNRGGNTEAFF,TGTGCCAGTAGTAGAAATCGGGGGGGAAACACTGAAGCTTTCTTT
TRBV14,TRBJ2-7,.,.,CASSQDRVGLYEQYF,TGTGCCAGCAGCCAAGATAGGGTGGGGCTCTACGAGCAGTACTTC
TRBV5-1,TRBJ2-2,.,.,CASSPLGSPTGELFF,TGCGCCAGCAGCCCCCTCGGGAGTCCCACCGGGGAGCTGTTTTTT
TRBV9,TRBJ1-2,.,.,CASSGHRARYGYTF,TGTGCCAGCAGCGGTCACAGGGCCCGGTATGGCTACACCTTC
TRBV5-1,TRBJ2-1,TRBD2,.,CASSCRTSGTLFTEQFF,TGCGCCAGCAGCTGCCGGACTAGCGGGACCCTCTTTACTGAGCAGTTCTTC
TRBV7-8,TRBJ1-1,TRBD1,.,CASSLDGLGQGLLNTEAFF,TGTGCCAGCAGCTTAGACGGTCTGGGACAGGGACTCTTGAACACTGAAGCTTTCTTT
TRBV29-1,TRBJ2-2,TRBD2,.,CSAVGREGNTGELFF,TGCAGCGCCGTTGGGCGGGAGGGGAACACCGGGGAGCTGTTTTTT
TRBV6-6,TRBJ1-5,.,.,CASSYPRQVGNQPQHF,TGTGCCAGCAGTTACCCCCGACAAGTGGGCAATCAGCCCCAGCATTTT
TRBV19,TRBJ2-3,TRBD1,.,CASSERDRDYTDTQYF,TGTGCCAGTAGTGAACGGGACAGGGACTACACAGATACGCAGTATTTT
TRBV15,TRBJ2-1,TRBD1,.,CATSRGWTGGRFF,TGTGCCACCAGCAGGGGGTGGACAGGGGGACGTTTCTTC
TRBV5-8,TRBJ2-3,.,once,CASSLLLAFTDTQYF,TGTGCCAGCAGCCTCTTACTAGCTTTCACAGATACGCAGTATTTT
TRBV6-5,TRBJ2-7,TRBD1,.,CASSYSDREYEQYF,TGTGCCAGCAGTTACTCAGACAGGGAATACGAGCAGTACTTC
TRBV28,TRBJ1-5,TRBD1,.,CASSSTGYDQPQHF,TGTGCCAGCAGTTCGACAGGGTACGATCAGCCCCAGCATTTT
TRBV5-5,TRBJ2-3,TRBD1,once,CASSMGTGDARQYF,TGTGCCAGCAGCATGGGGACAGGCGACGCTAGGCAGTATTTT
TRBV18,TRBJ2-5,.,.,CASSPERSQETQYF,TGTGCCAGCTCACCAGAGCGGAGCCAAGAGACCCAGTACTTC
TRBV27,TRBJ1-2,TRBD1,.,CASSGTHRDRDYGYTF,TGTGCCAGCAGTGGGACGCACCGGGACAGGGATTATGGCTACACCTTC
TRBV14,TRBJ2-5,TRBD1,.,CASSQGDRGKSQYF,TGTGCCAGCAGCCAGGGGGACAGGGGCAAGTCCCAGTACTTC
TRBV15,TRBJ1-1,.,.,CATSRGHYSGSEAFF,TGTGCCACCAGCAGAGGACACTACAGCGGCTCTGAAGCTTTCTTT
TRBV21-1,TRBJ2-2,.,.,CASSKAGLAGEAGELFF,TGTGCCAGCAGCAAAGCGGGACTAGCGGGAGAGGCCGGGGAGCTGTTTTTT
TRBV30,TRBJ1-1,TRBD1,.,CAWSARQGMNTEAFF,TGTGCCTGGAGTGCCCGACAGGGAATGAACACTGAAGCTTTCTTT
TRBV5-1,TRBJ2-6,TRBD1,.,CASSPDRSGANVLTF,TGCGCCAGCAGCCCGGACAGGAGCGGGGCCAACGTCCTGACTTTC
TRBV15,TRBJ2-7,.,.,CATSRGPVNYEQYF,TGTGCCACCAGCAGAGGGCCAGTCAACTACGAGCAGTACTTC
TRBV18,TRBJ2-7,.,.,CASSPNRPTRSEQYF,TGTGCCAGCTCACCGAACAGGCCCACGCGATCCGAGCAGTACTTC
TRBV5-4,TRBJ2-7,TRBD2,.,CASSRGRASHSYEQYF,TGTGCCAGCAGCCGGGGGAGGGCTTCCCACTCCTACGAGCAGTACTTC
TRBV28,TRBJ2-1,.,.,CASSTPLGPNEQFF,TGTGCCAGCAGTACCCCACTAGGGCCCAATGAGCAGTTCTTC
TRBV19,TRBJ2-7,.,.,CASSPSGTYEQYF,TGTGCCAGTAGCCCTTCCGGGACCTACGAGCAGTACTTC
TRBV30,TRBJ1-2,.,.,CASQAEYGYTF,TGTGCCTCCCAGGCAGAATATGGCTACACCTTC
TRBV7-2,TRBJ2-7,TRBD1,.,CASSFHRDRAIYEQYF,TGTGCCAGCAGCTTCCACCGGGACAGGGCGATCTACGAGCAGTACTTC
TRBV6-1,TRBJ2-2,.,few,CASSELRVFTGELFF,TGTGCCAGCAGTGAATTGAGGGTTTTCACCGGGGAGCTGTTTTTT
TRBV6-6,TRBJ2-2,TRBD1,.,CASSQGQGCAGELFF,TGTGCCAGCAGCCAGGGACAGGGATGCGCCGGGGAGCTGTTTTTT
TRBV21-1,TRBJ1-2,.,few,CASSTTGSYGYTF,TGTGCCAGCAGCACTACAGGTAGCTATGGCTACACCTTC
TRBV4-3,TRBJ2-7,.,.,CASSQDRTISYEQYF,TGCGCCAGCAGCCAAGATCGGACTATCTCCTACGAGCAGTACTTC
TRBV4-2,TRBJ2-3,TRBD2,.,CASSPPVWSGRFTDTQYF,TGTGCCAGCAGCCCCCCCGTTTGGAGCGGGAGGTTTACAGATACGCAGTATTTT
TRBV25-1,TRBJ2-5,.,few,CASSGRGLRAQETQYF,TGTGCCAGCAGTGGCAGGGGCCTTAGGGCCCAAGAGACCCAGTACTTC